The 5 T cell receptor beta chains below all came from one sample that was sequenced in a study of molecular identifiers for immune sequencing clone quantification. Each CDR3 protein gets one entry after TCRdb re-called the PCR reads with MiXCR. The sample has around 470,000 distinct CDR3 sequences, about a fifth seen once. Sequencing was carried out using naive CD8+ T cells from blood, with Jurkat cell RNA spiked in. The subset: FACS-sorted CD8+CD4-CCR7+CD45RA+ naive T cells. The receptors were sampled from a human donor in good health. Some libraries in this study had Jurkat cell RNA spiked in.

Comments on this clonotype: An end of the junction differs from the germline gene, which may be a read error. This sequence joins TRBV5-3 and TRBJ1-1; TRBD1 might be the D (6 bases). TRBV5-3 is an ORF; its function is uncertain. This CDR3 comprises 12 residues. The CDR3 DNA follows: TGTACCAGCAGTCCAACAGGGACTGAAGCTTTCTTT. It codes for CTSSPTGTEAFF.

This clonotype has only a few counts. This chain connects TRBV2 to TRBJ1-5; D is ambiguous. V lost 0 bases and J 0 bases, leaving 12 bases between the germline ends. The CDR3 spans 17 residues. The germline V gene encodes CDR1 SNHLY and CDR2 FYNNEI. CDR3 sequence (DNA): TGTGCCAGCAGTGAAGCGGTTCTTGAGAATAGCAATCAGCCCCAGCATTTT. It yields the protein CASSEAVLENSNQPQHF.

The rearrangement links TRBV5-8 to TRBJ2-3; the match to TRBD2 covers 9 bases. V lost 7 bases, J lost 5 bases, and 8 bases stayed unmatched. The CDR3 totals 14 residues. Germline assignment: CDR1 SGHTS and CDR2 YDEGEE. Here the CDR3 reads CASSMVAGEDTQYF. The CDR3 coding sequence is TGTGCCAGCTCGATGGTAGCGGGAGAAGATACGCAGTATTTT.

This clonotype came up a few times. CDR3 bases: TGTGCCAGCAGCCGGACTAGCGGGAGTGGCACAGATACGCAGTATTTT. Translating it yields CASSRTSGSGTDTQYF. J is TRBJ2-3 and V is TRBV7-6; 13 nucleotides align to TRBD2. Germline V gene lookup returns CDR1 SGHVS and CDR2 FNYEAQ. The V segment lost 5 bases and the J segment 1 base; nucleotides outside the gene matches: 3. This CDR3 contains 16 residues.

This clonotype has a count of ten or more. The rearrangement uses TRBV29-1 and TRBJ1-4; D not resolved. CDR1 and CDR2 (germline): SQVTM, ANQGSEA. Trimming cost V 3 bases and J 8 bases, with 10 bases left between them. The CDR3 sequence is 12 residues long. The CDR3 here is CSVDTMGEKLFF. The CDR3, as DNA: TGCAGCGTTGATACGATGGGGGAAAAACTGTTTTTT.